The present entry profiles one T cell receptor (beta chain) with its context. These data come from a study of blood T cell repertoires in COVID-19. The CDR3 totals 16 residues. Germline lookup yields CDR1 KGHSH and CDR2 LQKENI. Germline trimming cut 3 bases from V and 3 bases from J; bases unmatched to any gene: 5. The method was immunoSEQ multiplex PCR; TCRdb's version includes in-frame clones alone and lacks a portion of them. The table records fewer than 250,000 clones, around 86% of them present only once. The sample comprised PBMCs or T cells enriched from blood (not recorded which). This TCR was recovered from a woman in her thirties or forties with acute COVID-19. The rearrangement joins TRBV18 to TRBJ2-2; 9 nucleotides match TRBD1. The CDR3 nucleotides read TGTGCCAGCTCACCGACCGGGACAGGGCACACCGGGGAGCTGTTTTTT. Translated: CASSPTGTGHTGELFF. The complete variable domain, with remaining parts taken from reference TRBV18 and TRBJ2-2, reads NAGVMQNPRHLVRRRGQEARLRCSPMKGHSHVYWYRQLPEEGLKFMVYLQKENIIDESGMPKERFSAEFPKEGPSILRIQQVVRGDSAAYFCASSPTGTGHTGELFFGEGSRLTVL.